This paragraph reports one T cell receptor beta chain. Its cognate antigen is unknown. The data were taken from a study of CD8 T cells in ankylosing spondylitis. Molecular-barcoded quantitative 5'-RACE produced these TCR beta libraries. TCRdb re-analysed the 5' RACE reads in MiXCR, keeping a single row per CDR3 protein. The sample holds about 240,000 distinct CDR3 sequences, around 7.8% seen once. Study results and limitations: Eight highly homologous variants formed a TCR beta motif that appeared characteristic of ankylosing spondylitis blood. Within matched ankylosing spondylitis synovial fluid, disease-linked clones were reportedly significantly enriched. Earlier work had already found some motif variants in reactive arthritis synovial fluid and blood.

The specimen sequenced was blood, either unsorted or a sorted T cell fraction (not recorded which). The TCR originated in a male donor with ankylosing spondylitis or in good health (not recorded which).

The CDR3 DNA reads as TGCGCCAGCAGCTCCAACCGGCAGCAGCGCACTGAAGCTTTCTTT. This codes for CASSSNRQQRTEAFF. V is TRBV4-1 and J is TRBJ1-1; D gene unclear. There are 15 residues in the CDR3. From germline, CDR1 is MGHRA and CDR2 YSYEKL. Trimming took off 5 bases at V and 4 bases at J, with 17 bases between the two ends.